The clone carrying this T cell receptor (beta chain) was seen only once. Profiling relied on immunoSEQ multiplex PCR, and the TCRdb table lists in-frame clones only, not all of them. Of roughly 640,000 clones listed, around 97% are singletons. This entry belongs to a study of shared clonotypes between healthy human individuals. The CDR3 consists of 13 residues. Germline CDR1 and CDR2: LNHDA and SQIVND (reference sequence). V was cut by 4 bases and J by 6 bases, with 10 bases left in between. This chain connects TRBV19 to TRBJ2-1, with unresolved D. The material sequenced was naive CD4+ T cells sorted from blood. Subset reported: CD45RA+ positively selected. This TCR derives from a woman younger than 45 in good health. CDR3 nucleotides: TGTGCCAGTAGTACTGGAAACGGCAATGAGCAGTTCTTC. It yields the protein CASSTGNGNEQFF.